This passage covers 28 T cell receptor beta chains from one sample sequenced in a study of cytomegalovirus exposure and HLA in healthy donors. PCR used 60 Vbeta primers and 13 Jbeta primers. Data came from immunoSEQ multiplex PCR; TCRdb stores just in-frame clones and leaves some out. This sample has around 180,000 clones, with around 82% found just once. What was sequenced was PBMCs. These receptors all stem from a man in his forties in good health and CMV-seronegative.

The V and J genes are TRBV4-3 and TRBJ2-1, with D tentatively TRBD2 (7 bases). CDR3 length equals 13 residues. Between the trimmed V and J ends, which lost 3 bases and 12 bases, there was a span of 15 bases. Germline-derived CDR1 and CDR2 are LGHNA and YSLEER. The CDR3 coding sequence is TGCGCCAGCAGCCACCTTGGAGGGGGGGGGCAGTTCTTC. Its protein is CASSHLGGGGQFF.

V gene TRBV19 combines with J gene TRBJ1-6; TRBD1 might be the D (6 bases). V lost 6 bases, J lost 5 bases, and 11 bases lay in between. This CDR3 has 14 residues. Germline CDR1 and CDR2: LNHDA and SQIVND (reference sequence). CDR3 sequence (DNA): TGTGCCAGTAGATGGGCAGGGGATAATTCACCCCTCCACTTT. Translation gives CASRWAGDNSPLHF.

The V and J genes are TRBV30 and TRBJ1-2; TRBD1 is a possible D gene (6 bases). This CDR3 has 12 residues. The germline CDR1 and CDR2 sequences are GTSNPN and SVGIG (reference sequence). V was clipped by 8 bases and J by 8 bases, with 18 bases between them. The CDR3 DNA reads TGTGCCCGTTATACAGGGTTCGACGGCTACACCTTC. Translated, it gives CARYTGFDGYTF.

The chain couples TRBV9 to TRBJ2-2; tentatively, D is TRBD1 (5 bases). Germline CDR1 reads SGDLS; CDR2 reads YYNGEE. Trimming took 0 bases from V and 0 from J, leaving 9 bases between them. This CDR3 spans 16 amino acids. The CDR3 DNA follows: TGTGCCAGCAGCGTAGAAGGGGCGCCGAACACCGGGGAGCTGTTTTTT. Protein sequence: CASSVEGAPNTGELFF.

This sequence joins TRBV11-3 and TRBJ1-5; the match to TRBD1 covers 8 bases. From germline, CDR1 is SGHNT and CDR2 YENEEA. Trimming at V came to 5 bases and at J to 5 bases, leaving 2 bases not matched to a gene. The CDR3 runs 13 residues. CDR3 in DNA: TGTGCCAGCAGCCCGGACAGGGATCAGCCCCAGCATTTT. Encoded protein: CASSPDRDQPQHF.

CDR3 residues: CASTPSHRTSGELFF. The DNA of the CDR3 is TGTGCCAGTACCCCATCACACAGAACGTCAGGGGAGCTGTTTTTT. This chain uses TRBV19 with TRBJ2-2; D is unclear. This CDR3 region has 15 residues. Germline V gene data show CDR1 as LNHDA and CDR2 as SQIVND (reference sequence). V was clipped by 7 bases and J by 8 bases, with 20 bases between them.

This chain links TRBV5-4 with TRBJ2-5; 8 nucleotides match TRBD1. From germline, CDR1 is SGHNT and CDR2 YYREEE (reference sequence). With 4 bases clipped from V and 5 bases from J, the junction kept 16 bases outside the gene matches. This CDR3 is built from 17 residues. This CDR3 is CASSVRQGIGVYETQYF. The CDR3 coding sequence is TGTGCCAGCAGCGTTAGACAGGGGATAGGGGTCTACGAGACCCAGTACTTC.

The chain carries TRBV27 and TRBJ1-2, with 10 bases aligning to TRBD1. With V trimmed by 3 bases and J by 4 bases, 8 bases remained unmatched. The CDR3 has 16 residues. Germline V lookup: CDR1 MNHEY, CDR2 SMNVEV (reference sequence). In DNA, the CDR3 is TGTGCCAGCAGTTTCGTCCGGGACAGGGGAGTCTATGGCTACACCTTC. Encoded protein: CASSFVRDRGVYGYTF.

The chain uses TRBV6-1 and TRBJ1-2, with D unresolved. The V end lost 6 bases, the J end lost 4 bases, and 18 bases lay between the germline ends. Germline CDR1 reads MNHNS; CDR2 reads SASEGT. The CDR3 has 15 residues. In DNA form, the CDR3 reads TGTGCCAGCAGCCCTCGGTTTGCTTCGAGCTATGGCTACACCTTC. This sequence encodes CASSPRFASSYGYTF.

The rearrangement joins TRBV19 to TRBJ1-5; tentative D call: TRBD1 (5 bases). V shed 7 bases and J shed 0 bases, with 13 bases lying between them. CDR3 length: 15 amino acids. The germline gives CDR1 LNHDA, CDR2 SQIVND (reference sequence). The CDR3 region has the DNA TGTGCCAGTACGCGGGACCATTATAGCAATCAGCCCCAGCATTTT. It encodes CASTRDHYSNQPQHF.

The CDR3 loop is CASSPPGGKNEQFF. CDR3 DNA sequence: TGTGCCAGCAGCCCCCCTGGCGGGAAAAATGAGCAGTTCTTC. The chain is built from TRBV7-3 and TRBJ2-1, with a tentative D call TRBD2 (6 bases). Deletions cut 5 bases from V and 7 bases from J, with 15 bases between. Germline-derived CDR1 and CDR2 are SGHTA and FQGTGA. The CDR3 totals 14 residues.

V is TRBV28 and J is TRBJ2-1, with D perhaps TRBD1 (6 bases). Germline V gives CDR1 MDHEN, CDR2 SYDVKM. CDR3 length: 11 residues. The ends were cut back, 8 bases at V and 8 bases at J, with 10 bases in the middle. CDR3 DNA: TGTGCCAGCTCAGGGGTGGATGAGCAGTTCTTC. Protein sequence: CASSGVDEQFF.

This clone was recorded once. This chain joins TRBV5-1 and TRBJ2-3, with D tentatively TRBD1 (6 bases). The V end was cut by 4 bases, the J end by 6 bases, with 9 bases between. This CDR3 comprises 12 residues. Per the germline V gene, CDR1 is SGHRS and CDR2 is YFSETQ. DNA of the CDR3: TGCGCCAGCAGCAACAGGGTCGATACGCAGTATTTT. Encoded protein: CASSNRVDTQYF.

The chain combines TRBV10-3 with TRBJ1-1, with TRBD1 matching 11 bases. After removal of 6 bases from V and 4 bases from J, the junction contained 7 bases not matched to a gene. The CDR3 is made up of 15 amino acids. Per the germline V gene, CDR1 is ENHRY and CDR2 is SYGVKD. Here the CDR3 reads CAISETGTGGTEAFF. Written as DNA, the CDR3 is TGTGCCATCAGCGAGACCGGGACAGGGGGCACTGAAGCTTTCTTT.

This chain uses TRBV30 with TRBJ2-7; 7 nucleotides match TRBD2. Germline trimming cut 2 bases from V and 2 bases from J; bases unmatched to any gene: 9. CDR1 is GTSNPN and CDR2 is SVGIG in the germline V gene (reference sequence). The CDR3 is 15 residues long. DNA for the CDR3: TGTGCCTGGAGTCTGCTGGCGGGAGATGCCTACGAGCAGTACTTC. Translation gives CAWSLLAGDAYEQYF.

This clone was seen a single time. The V and J genes are TRBV10-3 and TRBJ2-5; D is unclear. CDR3 length equals 14 residues. CDR1 is ENHRY, CDR2 SYGVKD, per germline. Trimming removed 3 bases at V and 5 bases at J, with 13 bases between. CDR3 in DNA: TGTGCCATCAGTGACATAAAGCTTGAGGAGACCCAGTACTTC. Protein sequence: CAISDIKLEETQYF.

This rearrangement joins TRBV4-3 to TRBJ1-5; D ambiguous. The CDR3 runs 13 residues. Trimming cost V 0 bases and J 6 bases, with 6 bases left between them. CDR1 is LGHNA and CDR2 is YSLEER in the germline V gene. This CDR3 is CASSQDMSQPQHF. In DNA, the CDR3 is TGCGCCAGCAGCCAAGATATGAGTCAGCCCCAGCATTTT.

This chain uses TRBV6-6 with TRBJ1-4; D gene uncertain. Germline V gene sequence: CDR1 MNHNY, CDR2 SVGAGI (reference sequence). Trimming stripped 8 bases from V and 1 base from J, with 11 bases between. CDR3 length: 14 residues. CDR3 residues: CASLGRVTNEKLFF. Written as DNA, the CDR3 is TGTGCCAGCCTGGGGAGGGTAACTAATGAAAAACTGTTTTTT.

The chain carries TRBV5-1 and TRBJ2-1; maybe TRBD1 (5 bases). This CDR3 has 15 residues. V was trimmed by 0 bases and J by 2 bases, leaving 9 bases between them. In germline, CDR1 is SGHRS, CDR2 YFSETQ. Here the CDR3 DNA reads TGCGCCAGCAGCTTGGGACAGCCTACCTACAATGAGCAGTTCTTC. It encodes CASSLGQPTYNEQFF.

The V and J genes are TRBV6-5 and TRBJ1-3; tentatively, D is TRBD1 (6 bases). Trimming removed 8 bases at V and 2 bases at J, with 10 bases between. The V gene's germline CDR1 is MNHEY and CDR2 SVGAGI. CDR3 length: 13 amino acids. CDR3 region: CASQQGTGNTIYF. CDR3 DNA: TGTGCCAGCCAACAGGGTACTGGAAACACCATATATTTT.

This clone was counted between two and nine times. The chain is built from TRBV5-1 and TRBJ2-1, with 7 bases fitting TRBD2. CDR1 is SGHRS and CDR2 is YFSETQ in the germline V gene. This CDR3 region has 15 residues. The V gene end was trimmed by 4 bases and the J gene end by 8 bases; junction bases not matched to a gene: 12. As DNA, the CDR3 is TGCGCCAGCAGCAGGGCTAGCGGACCTCGGGATGAGCAGTTCTTC. It specifies CASSRASGPRDEQFF.

Written as DNA, the CDR3 is TGTGCCAGTAGTATATCTAGCGGGGCATCCACAGATACGCAGTATTTT. Its protein product is CASSISSGASTDTQYF. V and J are TRBV19 and TRBJ2-3, with 9 bases fitting TRBD2. The germline V gene has CDR1 LNHDA and CDR2 SQIVND (reference sequence). The junction had 5 bases not matched to a gene; V was cut back by 2 bases and J by 2 bases. This CDR3 is built from 16 residues.

This clone was seen once. This rearrangement joins TRBV6-6 to TRBJ2-7; the D gene is possibly TRBD2 (7 bases). Germline V lookup: CDR1 MNHNY, CDR2 SVGAGI (reference sequence). V lost 0 bases and J 4 bases, leaving 13 bases between the germline ends. The CDR3 loop spans 15 amino acids. The CDR3 DNA is TGTGCCAGCAGTTACTCGAAGGGGGGGGGTTACGAGCAGTACTTC. It encodes CASSYSKGGGYEQYF.

This clone was detected only once. The chain recombines TRBV19 with TRBJ2-5, with TRBD2 identical over 14 bases. This CDR3 region has 16 residues. CDR1 is LNHDA and CDR2 is SQIVND in the germline V gene (reference sequence). V lost 4 bases, J lost 4 bases, and 5 bases stayed unmatched. The CDR3: CASSTRLAGGPETQYF. The DNA of the CDR3 is TGTGCCAGTAGTACCCGACTAGCGGGGGGGCCAGAGACCCAGTACTTC.

The chain couples TRBV10-3 to TRBJ1-1, with a tentative D call TRBD1 (6 bases). In germline, CDR1 is ENHRY, CDR2 SYGVKD. The CDR3 runs 14 residues. Trimming cost V 3 bases and J 1 base, with 9 bases left between them. The CDR3 DNA follows: TGTGCCATCAGTGAAGGACAGAGGAACACTGAAGCTTTCTTT. Protein product: CAISEGQRNTEAFF.

This clone was seen a single time. This sequence joins TRBV7-2 and TRBJ2-7, with D perhaps TRBD2 (7 bases). With 3 bases removed from V and 6 bases from J, the gap between germline ends came to 15 bases. CDR1 SGHTA and CDR2 FQGNSA come from the germline V gene. The CDR3 covers 14 residues. The CDR3 sequence: CASSLGGRKVEQYF. The CDR3 nucleotides read TGTGCCAGCAGCTTGGGGGGGCGAAAGGTCGAGCAGTACTTC.

The genes are TRBV11-3 and TRBJ1-2; D might be TRBD1 (5 bases). CDR3 size: 15 residues. The ends were cut back, 1 base at V and 6 bases at J, with 15 bases in the middle. Germline lookup yields CDR1 SGHNT and CDR2 YENEEA. The CDR3 bases are TGTGCCAGCAGCTTAGGGCGGGGCAGCCCCCATGGCTACACCTTC. It yields the protein CASSLGRGSPHGYTF.

The chain recombines TRBV18 with TRBJ1-4; 9 bases agree with TRBD1. Germline trimming cut 3 bases from V and 2 bases from J; bases unmatched to any gene: 4. The CDR3 is 16 amino acids. Germline V CDR1 and CDR2: KGHSH, LQKENI. CDR3 amino acids: CASSPGQGPTNEKLFF. The CDR3 DNA sequence: TGTGCCAGCTCACCCGGACAGGGGCCGACTAATGAAAAACTGTTTTTT.